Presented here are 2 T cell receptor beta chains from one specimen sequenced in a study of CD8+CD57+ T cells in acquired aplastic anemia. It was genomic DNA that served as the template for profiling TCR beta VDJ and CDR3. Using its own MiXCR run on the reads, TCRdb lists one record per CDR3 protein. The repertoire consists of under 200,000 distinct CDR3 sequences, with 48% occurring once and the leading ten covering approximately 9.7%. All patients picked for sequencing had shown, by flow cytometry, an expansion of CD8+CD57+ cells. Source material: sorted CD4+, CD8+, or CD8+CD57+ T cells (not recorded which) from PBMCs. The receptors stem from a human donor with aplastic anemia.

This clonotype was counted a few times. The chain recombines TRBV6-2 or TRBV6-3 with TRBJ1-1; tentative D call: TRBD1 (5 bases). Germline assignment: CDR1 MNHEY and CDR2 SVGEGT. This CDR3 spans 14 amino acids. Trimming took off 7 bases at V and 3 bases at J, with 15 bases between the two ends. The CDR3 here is CASIKTGADTEAFF. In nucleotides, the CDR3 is TGTGCCAGCATTAAGACCGGGGCGGACACTGAAGCTTTCTTT.

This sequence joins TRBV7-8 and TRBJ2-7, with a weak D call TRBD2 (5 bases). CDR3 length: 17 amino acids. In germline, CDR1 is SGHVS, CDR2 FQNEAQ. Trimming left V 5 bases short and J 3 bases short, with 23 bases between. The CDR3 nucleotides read TGTGCCAGCAGCACAAGAACTAGTAGCCCCGGAGTCTACGAGCAGTACTTC. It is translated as CASSTRTSSPGVYEQYF.